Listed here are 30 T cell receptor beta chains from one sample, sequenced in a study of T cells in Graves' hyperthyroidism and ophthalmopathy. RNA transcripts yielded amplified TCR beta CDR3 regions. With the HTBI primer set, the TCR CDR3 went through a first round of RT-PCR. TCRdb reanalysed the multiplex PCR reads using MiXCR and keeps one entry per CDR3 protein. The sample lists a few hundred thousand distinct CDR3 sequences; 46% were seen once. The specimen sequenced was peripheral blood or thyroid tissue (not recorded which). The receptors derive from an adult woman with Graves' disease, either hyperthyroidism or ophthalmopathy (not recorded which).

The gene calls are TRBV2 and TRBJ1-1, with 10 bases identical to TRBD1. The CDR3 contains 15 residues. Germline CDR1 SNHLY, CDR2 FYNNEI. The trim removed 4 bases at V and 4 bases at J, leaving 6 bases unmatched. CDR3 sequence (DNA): TGTGCCAGCAGTGGTAGTTGGACAGGGGGCACTGAAGCTTTCTTT. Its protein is CASSGSWTGGTEAFF.

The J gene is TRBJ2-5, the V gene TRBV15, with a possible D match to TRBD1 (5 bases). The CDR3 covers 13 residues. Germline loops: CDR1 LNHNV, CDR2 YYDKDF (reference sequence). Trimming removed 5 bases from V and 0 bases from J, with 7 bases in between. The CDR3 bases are TGTGCCACCAGCCCGACAGACCAAGAGACCCAGTACTTC. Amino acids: CATSPTDQETQYF.

CDR3 protein: CASLTSPGQANYSPLHF. Written as DNA, the CDR3 is TGTGCCAGTCTCACATCCCCTGGACAGGCGAACTATTCACCCCTCCACTTT. V is TRBV7-2 and J is TRBJ1-6; TRBD1 aligns across 7 bases. V dropped 9 bases and J dropped 8; count of bases not matched to a gene: 19. Per the germline V gene, CDR1 is SGHTA and CDR2 is FQGNSA. The CDR3 loop spans 17 amino acids.

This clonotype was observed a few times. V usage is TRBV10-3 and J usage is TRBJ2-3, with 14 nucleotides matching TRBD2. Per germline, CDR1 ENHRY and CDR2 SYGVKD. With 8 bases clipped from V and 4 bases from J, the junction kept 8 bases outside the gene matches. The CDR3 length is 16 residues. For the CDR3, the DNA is TGTGCCATCGGGGAGACTAGCGGGAGGGCGGCAGATACGCAGTATTTT. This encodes CAIGETSGRAADTQYF.

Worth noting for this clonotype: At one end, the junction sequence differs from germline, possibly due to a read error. The CDR3 reads CASSSGTSGIGGELYF. DNA of the CDR3: TGTGCCAGCAGCTCCGGGACTAGCGGTATAGGCGGGGAGCTGTACTTC. The chain carries TRBV9 and TRBJ2-7, with TRBD2 matching over 11 bases. Germline loops: CDR1 SGDLS, CDR2 YYNGEE. This CDR3 has 16 residues.

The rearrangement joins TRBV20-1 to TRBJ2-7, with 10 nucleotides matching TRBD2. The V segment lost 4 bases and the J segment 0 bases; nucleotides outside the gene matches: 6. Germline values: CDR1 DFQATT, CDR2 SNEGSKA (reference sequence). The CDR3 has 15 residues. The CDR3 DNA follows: TGCAGTGCTATAGGGCTAGCGGGAGACTCCTACGAGCAGTACTTC. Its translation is CSAIGLAGDSYEQYF.

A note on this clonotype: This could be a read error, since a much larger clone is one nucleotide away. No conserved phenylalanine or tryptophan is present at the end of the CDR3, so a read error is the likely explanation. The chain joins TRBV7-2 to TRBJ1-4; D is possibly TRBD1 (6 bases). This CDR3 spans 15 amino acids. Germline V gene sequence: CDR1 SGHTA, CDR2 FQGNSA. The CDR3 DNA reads TGCGCCAGCAGCCAAGAAGGGGGGGTGGCTGAAAAACTGTTTCTT. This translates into CASSQEGGVAEKLFL.

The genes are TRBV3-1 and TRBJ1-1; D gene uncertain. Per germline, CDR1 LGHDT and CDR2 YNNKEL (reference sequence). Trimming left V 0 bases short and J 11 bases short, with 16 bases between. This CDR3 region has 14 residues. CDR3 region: CASSQDQADRRAFF. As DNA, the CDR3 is TGTGCCAGCAGCCAAGATCAGGCAGATCGGCGGGCTTTCTTT.

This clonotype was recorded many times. The CDR3 coding sequence is TGTGCCAGCAGCCCCTGGAGAGACAATGAGCAGTTCTTC. It is translated as CASSPWRDNEQFF. This chain links TRBV7-2 with TRBJ2-1; D is unclear. Germline lookup yields CDR1 SGHTA and CDR2 FQGNSA. The CDR3 contains 13 residues. The V and J ends lost 5 bases and 5 bases respectively, with 10 bases between them.

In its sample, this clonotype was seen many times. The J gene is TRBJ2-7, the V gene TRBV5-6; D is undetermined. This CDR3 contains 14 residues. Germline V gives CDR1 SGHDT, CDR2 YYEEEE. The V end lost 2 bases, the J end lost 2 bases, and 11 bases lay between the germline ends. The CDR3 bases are TGTGCCAGCAGCTTCGGACCGCTGACCTACGAGCAGTACTTC. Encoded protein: CASSFGPLTYEQYF.

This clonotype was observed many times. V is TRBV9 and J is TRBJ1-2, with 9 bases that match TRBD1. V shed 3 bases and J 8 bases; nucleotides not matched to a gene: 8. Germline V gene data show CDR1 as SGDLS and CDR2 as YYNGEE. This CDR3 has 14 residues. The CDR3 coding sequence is TGTGCCAGCAGCGCCGGGACAGGGCCAGGAGGCTACACCTTC. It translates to CASSAGTGPGGYTF.

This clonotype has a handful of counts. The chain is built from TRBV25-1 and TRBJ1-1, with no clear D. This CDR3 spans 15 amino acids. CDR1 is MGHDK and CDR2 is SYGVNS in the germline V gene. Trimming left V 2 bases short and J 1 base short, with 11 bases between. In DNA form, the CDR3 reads TGTGCCAGCAGTGAACGGTTTGGCGGGAACACTGAAGCTTTCTTT. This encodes CASSERFGGNTEAFF.

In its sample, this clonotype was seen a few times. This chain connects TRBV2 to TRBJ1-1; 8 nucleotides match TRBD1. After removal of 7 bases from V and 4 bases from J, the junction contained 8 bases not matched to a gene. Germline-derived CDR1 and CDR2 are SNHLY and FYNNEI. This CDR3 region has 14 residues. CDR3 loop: CASTWTGPTTEAFF. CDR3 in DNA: TGTGCCAGCACTTGGACAGGGCCCACCACTGAAGCTTTCTTT.

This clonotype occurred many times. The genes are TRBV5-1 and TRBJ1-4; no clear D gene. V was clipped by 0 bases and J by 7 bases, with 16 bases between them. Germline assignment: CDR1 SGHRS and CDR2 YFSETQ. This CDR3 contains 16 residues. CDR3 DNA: TGCGCCAGCAGCTTGGGGACTAGCGGTACAGCTGAAAAACTGTTTTTT. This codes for CASSLGTSGTAEKLFF.

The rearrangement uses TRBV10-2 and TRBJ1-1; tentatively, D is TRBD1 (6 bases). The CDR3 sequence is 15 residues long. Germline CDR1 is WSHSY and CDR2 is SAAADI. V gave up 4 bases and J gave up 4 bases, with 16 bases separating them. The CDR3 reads CASSGRVRGATEAFF. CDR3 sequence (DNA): TGCGCCAGCAGTGGACGGGTCAGGGGAGCCACTGAAGCTTTCTTT.

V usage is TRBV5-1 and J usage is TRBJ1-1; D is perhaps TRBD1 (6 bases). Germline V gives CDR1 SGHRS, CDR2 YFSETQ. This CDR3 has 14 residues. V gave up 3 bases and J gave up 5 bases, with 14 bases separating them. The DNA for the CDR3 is TGCGCCAGCAGCTGGGACAATTTGGGGACTGAAGCTTTCTTT. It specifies CASSWDNLGTEAFF.

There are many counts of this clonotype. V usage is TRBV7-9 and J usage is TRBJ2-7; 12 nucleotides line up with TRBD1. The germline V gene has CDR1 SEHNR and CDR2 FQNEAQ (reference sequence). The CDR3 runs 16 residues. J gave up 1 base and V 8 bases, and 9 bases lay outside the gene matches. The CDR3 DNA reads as TGTGCCAGCTGGGGGCCGGGACAGGGGGCGTCCTACGAGCAGTACTTC. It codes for CASWGPGQGASYEQYF.

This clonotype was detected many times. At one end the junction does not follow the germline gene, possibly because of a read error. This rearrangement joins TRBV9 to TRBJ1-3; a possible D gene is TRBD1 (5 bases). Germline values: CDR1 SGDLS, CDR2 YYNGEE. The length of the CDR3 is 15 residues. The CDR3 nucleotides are TGCGCCAGCAGTGACCCTCAGGGAAGTGGAAACACCATATATTTT. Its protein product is CASSDPQGSGNTIYF.

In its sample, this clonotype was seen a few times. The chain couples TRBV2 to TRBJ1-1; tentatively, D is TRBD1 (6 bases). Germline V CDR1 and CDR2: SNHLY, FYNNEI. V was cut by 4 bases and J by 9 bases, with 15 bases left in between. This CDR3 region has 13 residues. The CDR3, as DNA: TGTGCCAGCAGTGGCACACAGGGAGGCAAAGCTTTCTTT. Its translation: CASSGTQGGKAFF.

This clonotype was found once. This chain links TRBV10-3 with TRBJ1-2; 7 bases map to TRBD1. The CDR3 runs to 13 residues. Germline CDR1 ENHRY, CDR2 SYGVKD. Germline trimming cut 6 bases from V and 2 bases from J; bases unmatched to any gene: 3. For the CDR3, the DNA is TGTGCCATCAGCGGACAGGTGAACTATGGCTACACCTTC. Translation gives CAISGQVNYGYTF.

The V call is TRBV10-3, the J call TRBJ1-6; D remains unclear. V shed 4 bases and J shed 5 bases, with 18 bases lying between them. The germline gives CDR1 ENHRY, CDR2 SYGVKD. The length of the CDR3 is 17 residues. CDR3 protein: CAISGLPTGPDNSPLHF. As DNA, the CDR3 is TGTGCCATCAGTGGCCTTCCTACCGGTCCGGATAATTCACCCCTCCACTTT.

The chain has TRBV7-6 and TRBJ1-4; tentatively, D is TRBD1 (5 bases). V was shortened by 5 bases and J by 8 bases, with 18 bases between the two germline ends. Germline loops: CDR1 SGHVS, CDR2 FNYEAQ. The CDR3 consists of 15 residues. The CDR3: CASSGVGRRQEKLFF. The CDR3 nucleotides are TGTGCCAGCAGCGGGGTGGGGCGACGACAAGAAAAACTGTTTTTT.

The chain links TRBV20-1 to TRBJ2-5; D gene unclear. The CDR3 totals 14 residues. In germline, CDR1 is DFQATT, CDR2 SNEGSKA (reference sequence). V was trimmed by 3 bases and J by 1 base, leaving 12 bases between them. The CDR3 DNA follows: TGCAGTGCTAGGGCCCGACTGCCCCAAGAGACCCAGTACTTC. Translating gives CSARARLPQETQYF.

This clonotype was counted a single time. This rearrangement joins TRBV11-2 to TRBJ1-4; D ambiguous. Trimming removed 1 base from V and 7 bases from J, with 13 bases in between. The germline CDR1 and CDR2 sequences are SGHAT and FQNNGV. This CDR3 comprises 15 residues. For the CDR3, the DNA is TGTGCCAGCAGCTTAGGACAAGGGTGGGGTGAAAAACTGTTTTTT. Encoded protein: CASSLGQGWGEKLFF. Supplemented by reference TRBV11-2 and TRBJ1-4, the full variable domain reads EAGVAQSPRYKIIEKRQSVAFWCNPISGHATLYWYQQILGQGPKLLIQFQNNGVVDDSQLPKDRFSAERLKGVDSTLKIQPAKLEDSAVYLCASSLGQGWGEKLFFGSGTQLSVL.

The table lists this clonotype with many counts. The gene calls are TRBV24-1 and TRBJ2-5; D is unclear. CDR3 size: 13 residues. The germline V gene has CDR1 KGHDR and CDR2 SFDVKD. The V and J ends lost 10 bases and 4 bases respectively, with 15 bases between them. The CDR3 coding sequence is TGTGCCACGTCTTCCGGGTTGCGAGAGACCCAGTACTTC. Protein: CATSSGLRETQYF.

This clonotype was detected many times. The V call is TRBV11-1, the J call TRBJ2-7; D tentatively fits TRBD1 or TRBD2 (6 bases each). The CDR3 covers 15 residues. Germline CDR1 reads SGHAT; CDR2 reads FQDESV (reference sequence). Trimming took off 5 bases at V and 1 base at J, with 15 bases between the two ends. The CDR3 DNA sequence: TGTGCCAGCAGCCGCGGGGCAGGGGTGTCCTACGAGCAGTACTTC. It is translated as CASSRGAGVSYEQYF.

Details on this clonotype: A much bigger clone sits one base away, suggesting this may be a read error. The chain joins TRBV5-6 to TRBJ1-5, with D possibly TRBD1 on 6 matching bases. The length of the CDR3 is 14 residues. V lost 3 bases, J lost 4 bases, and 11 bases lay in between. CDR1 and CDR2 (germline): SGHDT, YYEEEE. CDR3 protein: CASSSGTSNQPQHF. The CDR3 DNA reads TGTGCCAGCAGCTCCGGGACAAGTAATCAGCCCCAGCATTTT.

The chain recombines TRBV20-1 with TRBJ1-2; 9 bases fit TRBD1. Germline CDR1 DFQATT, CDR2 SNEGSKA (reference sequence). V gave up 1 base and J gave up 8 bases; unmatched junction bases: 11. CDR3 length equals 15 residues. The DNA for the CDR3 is TGCAGTGCTAGAGCCCCTATGGGACAGGGTAGCGGCTACACCTTC. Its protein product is CSARAPMGQGSGYTF.

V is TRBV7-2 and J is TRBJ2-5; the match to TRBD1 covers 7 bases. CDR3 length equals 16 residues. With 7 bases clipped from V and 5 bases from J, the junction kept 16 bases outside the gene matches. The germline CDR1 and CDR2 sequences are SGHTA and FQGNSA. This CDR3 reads CASTPLWTGGSETQYF. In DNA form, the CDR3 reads TGTGCCAGCACCCCACTTTGGACAGGAGGATCGGAGACCCAGTACTTC.

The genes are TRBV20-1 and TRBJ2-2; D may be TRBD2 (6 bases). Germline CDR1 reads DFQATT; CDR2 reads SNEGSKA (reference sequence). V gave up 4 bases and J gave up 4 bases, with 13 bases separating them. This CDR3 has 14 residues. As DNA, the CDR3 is TGCAGTGCTAACCCGGCGGGGCTCACCGGGGAGCTGTTTTTT. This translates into CSANPAGLTGELFF.